This TCR beta chain appears in the sequencing data of a study of regulatory and conventional T cells in RAG deficiency. Data came from immunoSEQ multiplex PCR; TCRdb stores just in-frame clones and leaves some out. The sample records 30,000 to 40,000 clones, 89% being singletons. The CDR3 sequence is 14 residues long. V gave up 2 bases and J gave up 7 bases; unmatched junction bases: 3. From germline, CDR1 is SGHRS and CDR2 YFSETQ. The same data also contributed to another study, on regulatory T cells. This second study says: Primers: 52 TRBV forward and 13 TRBJ reverse. Patient repertoires had restricted TRB V-J pairs and skewed V and J usage, most in Tregs.

The receptor comes from a human donor in good health. Sequenced sample: CD8+ T cells sorted from blood. The rearrangement joins TRBV5-1 to TRBJ1-6; 7 nucleotides agree with TRBD1. The DNA for the CDR3 is TGCGCCAGCAGCTTACAGGGGCAGAATTCACCCCTCCACTTT. This codes for CASSLQGQNSPLHF. Based on the CDR3 plus reference TRBV5-1 and TRBJ1-6, the full variable domain is KAGVTQTPRYLIKTRGQQVTLSCSPISGHRSVSWYQQTPGQGLQFLFEYFSETQRNKGNFPGRFSGRQFSNSRSEMNVSTLELGDSALYLCASSLQGQNSPLHFGNGTRLTVT.